This T cell receptor (beta chain) comes out of a study of PD-1 blockade in classical Hodgkin lymphoma. Profiling relied on immunoSEQ multiplex PCR, and the TCRdb table lists in-frame clones only, not all of them. The sample carries about 26,000 clones, over 60% recorded once. There are 12 residues in the CDR3. Germline V CDR1 and CDR2: MNHEY, SVGAGI. The V gene lost 10 bases and the J gene lost 1 base, with 10 bases spanning the gap. Each patient relapsed following autologous stem cell transplantation, and prior brentuximab vedotin exposure differed. The clonotype comes from a human donor with classical Hodgkin lymphoma. Sequencing was performed on peripheral blood mononuclear cells (PBMCs), taken before the second cycle of nivolumab. This chain joins TRBV6-5 and TRBJ2-5, with D possibly being TRBD1 (6 bases). The CDR3 sequence is CATGTFQETQYF. In DNA, the CDR3 is TGTGCCACCGGGACATTCCAAGAGACCCAGTACTTC.